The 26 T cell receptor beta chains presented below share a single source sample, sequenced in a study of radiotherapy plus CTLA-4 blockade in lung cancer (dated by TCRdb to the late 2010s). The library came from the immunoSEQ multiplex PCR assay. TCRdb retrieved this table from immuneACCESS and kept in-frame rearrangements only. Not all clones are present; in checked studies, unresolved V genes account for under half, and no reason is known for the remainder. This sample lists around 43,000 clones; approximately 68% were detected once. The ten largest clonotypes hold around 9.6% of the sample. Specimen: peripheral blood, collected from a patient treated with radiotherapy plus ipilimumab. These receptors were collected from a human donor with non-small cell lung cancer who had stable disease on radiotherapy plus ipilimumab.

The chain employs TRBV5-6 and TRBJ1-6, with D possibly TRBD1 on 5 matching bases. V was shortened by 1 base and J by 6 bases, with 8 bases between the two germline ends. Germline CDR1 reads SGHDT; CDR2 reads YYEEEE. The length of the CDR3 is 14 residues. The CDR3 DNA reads TGTGCCAGCAGCTTGACAGGACCTAATTCACCCCTCCACTTT. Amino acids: CASSLTGPNSPLHF.

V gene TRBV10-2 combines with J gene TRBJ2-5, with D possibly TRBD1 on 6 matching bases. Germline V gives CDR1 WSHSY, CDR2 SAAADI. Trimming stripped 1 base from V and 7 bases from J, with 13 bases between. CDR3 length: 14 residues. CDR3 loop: CASSEYHRDGTQYF. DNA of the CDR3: TGCGCCAGCAGTGAGTACCACAGGGATGGGACCCAGTACTTC.

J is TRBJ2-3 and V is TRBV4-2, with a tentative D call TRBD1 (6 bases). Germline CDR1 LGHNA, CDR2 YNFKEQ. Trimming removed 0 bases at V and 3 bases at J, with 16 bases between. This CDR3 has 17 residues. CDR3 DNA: TGTGCCAGCAGCCAAGATTGGGCAGGGGCGGGTACAGATACGCAGTATTTT. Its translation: CASSQDWAGAGTDTQYF.

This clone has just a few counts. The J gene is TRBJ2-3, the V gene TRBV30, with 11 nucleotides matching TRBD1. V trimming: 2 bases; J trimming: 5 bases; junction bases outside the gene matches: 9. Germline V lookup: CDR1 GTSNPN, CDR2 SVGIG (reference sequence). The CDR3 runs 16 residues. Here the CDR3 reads CAWSWVGTGGRDTQYF. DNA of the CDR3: TGTGCCTGGAGTTGGGTGGGGACAGGGGGAAGAGATACGCAGTATTTT.

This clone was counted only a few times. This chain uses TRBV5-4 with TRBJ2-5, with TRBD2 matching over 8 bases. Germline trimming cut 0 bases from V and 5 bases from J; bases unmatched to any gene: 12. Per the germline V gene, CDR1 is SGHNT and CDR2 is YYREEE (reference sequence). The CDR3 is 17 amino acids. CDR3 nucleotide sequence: TGTGCCAGCAGCTTGGGGAGGTCGAGAGCGGGGGTTGAGACCCAGTACTTC. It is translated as CASSLGRSRAGVETQYF.

This chain's CDR3 is CASSQVTAFNYGYTF. The CDR3, as DNA: TGTGCCAGCAGCCAAGTGACAGCGTTTAACTATGGCTACACCTTC. The chain joins TRBV4-2 to TRBJ1-2, with a tentative D call TRBD1 (5 bases). The CDR3 is 15 amino acids. CDR1 and CDR2 from the germline V gene are LGHNA and YNFKEQ. Trimming stripped 1 base from V and 1 base from J, with 10 bases between.

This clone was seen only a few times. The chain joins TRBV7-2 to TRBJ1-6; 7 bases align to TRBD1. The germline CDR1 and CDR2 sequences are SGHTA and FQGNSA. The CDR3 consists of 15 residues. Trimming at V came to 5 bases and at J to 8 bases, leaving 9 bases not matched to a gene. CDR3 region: CASSPMSGGHSPLHF. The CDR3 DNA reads TGTGCCAGCAGCCCAATGTCAGGGGGTCATTCACCCCTCCACTTT.

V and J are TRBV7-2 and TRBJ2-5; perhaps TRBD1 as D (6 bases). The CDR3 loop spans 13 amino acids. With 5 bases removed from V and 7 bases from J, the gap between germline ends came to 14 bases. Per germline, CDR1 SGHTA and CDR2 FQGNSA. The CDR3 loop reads CASSLRQDGTQYF. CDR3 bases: TGTGCCAGCAGCCTCCGACAGGATGGGACCCAGTACTTC.

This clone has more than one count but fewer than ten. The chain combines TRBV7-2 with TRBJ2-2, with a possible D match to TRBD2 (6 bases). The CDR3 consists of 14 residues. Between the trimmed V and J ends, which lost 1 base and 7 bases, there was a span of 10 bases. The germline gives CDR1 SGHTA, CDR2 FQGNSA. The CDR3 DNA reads TGTGCCAGCAGCTTAGGCGGAGGGTTCGGGGAGCTGTTTTTT. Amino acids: CASSLGGGFGELFF.

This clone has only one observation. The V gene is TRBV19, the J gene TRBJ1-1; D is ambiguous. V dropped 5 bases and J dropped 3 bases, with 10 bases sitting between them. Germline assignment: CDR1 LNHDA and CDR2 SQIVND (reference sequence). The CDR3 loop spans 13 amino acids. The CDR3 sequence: CASSGTADTEAFF. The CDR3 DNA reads TGTGCCAGTAGTGGTACAGCAGACACTGAAGCTTTCTTT.

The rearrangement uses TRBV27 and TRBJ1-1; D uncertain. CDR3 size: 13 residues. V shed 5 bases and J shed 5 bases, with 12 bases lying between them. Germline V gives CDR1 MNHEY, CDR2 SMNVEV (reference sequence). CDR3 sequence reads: CASSVPGGTEAFF. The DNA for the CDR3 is TGTGCCAGCAGTGTCCCGGGAGGGACTGAAGCTTTCTTT.

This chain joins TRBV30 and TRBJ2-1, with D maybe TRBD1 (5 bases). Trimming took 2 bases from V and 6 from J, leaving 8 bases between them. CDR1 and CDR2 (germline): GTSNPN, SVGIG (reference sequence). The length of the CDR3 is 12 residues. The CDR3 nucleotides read TGTGCCTGGAGTATAGGGGCCAATGAGCAGTTCTTC. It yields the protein CAWSIGANEQFF. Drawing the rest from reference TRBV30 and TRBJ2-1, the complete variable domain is SQTIHQWPATLVQPVGSPLSLECTVEGTSNPNLYWYRQAAGRGLQLLFYSVGIGQISSEVPQNLSASRPQDRQFILSSKKLLLSDSGFYLCAWSIGANEQFFGPGTRLTVL.

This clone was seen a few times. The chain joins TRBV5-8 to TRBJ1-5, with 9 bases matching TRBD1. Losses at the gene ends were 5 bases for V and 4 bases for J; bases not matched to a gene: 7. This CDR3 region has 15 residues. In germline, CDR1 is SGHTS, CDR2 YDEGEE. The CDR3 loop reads CASRDRQGGNQPQHF. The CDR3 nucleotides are TGTGCCAGCAGGGATCGACAGGGGGGAAATCAGCCCCAGCATTTT.

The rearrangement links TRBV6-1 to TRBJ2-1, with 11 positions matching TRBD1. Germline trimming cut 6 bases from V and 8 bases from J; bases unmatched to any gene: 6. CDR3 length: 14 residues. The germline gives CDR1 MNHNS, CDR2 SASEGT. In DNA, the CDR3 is TGTGCCAGCAGAGGCGGGACAGGGGGGGATGAGCAGTTCTTC. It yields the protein CASRGGTGGDEQFF.

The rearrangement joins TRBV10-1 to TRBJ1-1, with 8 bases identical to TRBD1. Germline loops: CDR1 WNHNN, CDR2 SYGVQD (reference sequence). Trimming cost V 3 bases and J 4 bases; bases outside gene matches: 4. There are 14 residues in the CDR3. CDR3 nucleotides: TGCGCCAGCAGTGATCAGGGGGCTGGCACTGAAGCTTTCTTT. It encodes CASSDQGAGTEAFF.

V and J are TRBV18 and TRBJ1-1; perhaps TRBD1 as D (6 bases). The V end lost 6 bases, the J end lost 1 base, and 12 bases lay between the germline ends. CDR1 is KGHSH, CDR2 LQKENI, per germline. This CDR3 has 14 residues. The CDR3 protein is CASSPGQRNTEAFF. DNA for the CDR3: TGTGCCAGCTCGCCCGGACAGCGGAACACTGAAGCTTTCTTT.

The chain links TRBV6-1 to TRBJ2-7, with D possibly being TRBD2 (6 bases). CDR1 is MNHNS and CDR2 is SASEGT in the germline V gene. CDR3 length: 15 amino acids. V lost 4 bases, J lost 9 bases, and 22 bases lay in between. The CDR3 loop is CASSGPGLSSLGQYF. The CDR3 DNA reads TGTGCCAGCAGTGGTCCGGGACTGAGCTCCCTAGGGCAGTACTTC.

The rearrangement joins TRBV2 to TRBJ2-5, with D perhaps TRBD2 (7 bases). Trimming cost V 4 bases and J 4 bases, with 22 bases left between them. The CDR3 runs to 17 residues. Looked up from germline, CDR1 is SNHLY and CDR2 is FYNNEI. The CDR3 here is CASSVGGQGSRGETQYF. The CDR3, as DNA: TGTGCCAGCAGTGTGGGGGGGCAAGGGTCTCGGGGAGAGACCCAGTACTTC.

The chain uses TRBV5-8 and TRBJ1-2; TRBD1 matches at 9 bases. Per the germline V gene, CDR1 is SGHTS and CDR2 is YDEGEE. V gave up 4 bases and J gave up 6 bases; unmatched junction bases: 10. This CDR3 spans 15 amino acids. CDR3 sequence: CASSPWTGVANGYTF. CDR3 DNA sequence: TGTGCCAGCAGCCCCTGGACAGGGGTGGCTAATGGCTACACCTTC.

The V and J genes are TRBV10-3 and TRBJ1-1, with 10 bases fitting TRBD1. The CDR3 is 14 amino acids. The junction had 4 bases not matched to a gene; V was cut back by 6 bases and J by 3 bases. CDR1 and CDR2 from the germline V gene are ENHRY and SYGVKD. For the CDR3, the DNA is TGTGCCATCAGAGGGGGACAGGGGTACACTGAAGCTTTCTTT. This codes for CAIRGGQGYTEAFF.

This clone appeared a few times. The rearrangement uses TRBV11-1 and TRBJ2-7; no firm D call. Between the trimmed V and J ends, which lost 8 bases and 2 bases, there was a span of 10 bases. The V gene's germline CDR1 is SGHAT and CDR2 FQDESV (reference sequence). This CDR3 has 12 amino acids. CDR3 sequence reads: CASGPSTYEQYF. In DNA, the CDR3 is TGTGCCAGCGGTCCCAGTACCTACGAGCAGTACTTC.

The CDR3 reads CASSASGRGGRETQYF. The CDR3 bases are TGTGCCAGCAGCGCCTCGGGAAGGGGAGGACGGGAGACCCAGTACTTC. The V and J genes are TRBV11-2 and TRBJ2-5; D is perhaps TRBD2 (6 bases). The ends were cut back, 5 bases at V and 5 bases at J, with 21 bases in the middle. This CDR3 has 16 residues. Germline V gene sequence: CDR1 SGHAT, CDR2 FQNNGV.

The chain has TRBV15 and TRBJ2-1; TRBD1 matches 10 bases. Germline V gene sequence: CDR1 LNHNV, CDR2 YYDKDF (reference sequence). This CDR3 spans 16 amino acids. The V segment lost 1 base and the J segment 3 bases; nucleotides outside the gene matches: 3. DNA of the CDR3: TGTGCCACCAGCAGAGGAGGACAGGGGGGCTACAATGAGCAGTTCTTC. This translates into CATSRGGQGGYNEQFF.

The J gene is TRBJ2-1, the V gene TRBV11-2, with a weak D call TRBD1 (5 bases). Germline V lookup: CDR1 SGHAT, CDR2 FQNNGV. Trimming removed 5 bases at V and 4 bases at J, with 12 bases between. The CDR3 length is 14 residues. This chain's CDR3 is CASSQQGGYNEQFF. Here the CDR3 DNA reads TGTGCCAGCAGCCAGCAGGGTGGATACAATGAGCAGTTCTTC.

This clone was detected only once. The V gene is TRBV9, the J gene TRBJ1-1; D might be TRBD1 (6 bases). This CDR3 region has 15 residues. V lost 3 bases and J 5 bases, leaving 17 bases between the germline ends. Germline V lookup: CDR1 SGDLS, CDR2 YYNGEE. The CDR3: CASSEGRGRVTEAFF. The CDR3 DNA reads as TGTGCCAGCAGCGAGGGCAGGGGCCGAGTGACTGAAGCTTTCTTT.

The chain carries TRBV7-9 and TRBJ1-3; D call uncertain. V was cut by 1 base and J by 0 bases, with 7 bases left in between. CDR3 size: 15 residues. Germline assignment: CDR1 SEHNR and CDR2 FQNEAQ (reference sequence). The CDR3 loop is CASSLGAVSGNTIYF. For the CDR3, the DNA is TGTGCCAGCAGCTTAGGTGCAGTCTCTGGAAACACCATATATTTT. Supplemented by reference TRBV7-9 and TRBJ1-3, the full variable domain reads DTGVSQNPRHKITKRGQNVTFRCDPISEHNRLYWYRQTLGQGPEFLTYFQNEAQLEKSRLLSDRFSAERPKGSFSTLEIQRTEQGDSAMYLCASSLGAVSGNTIYFGEGSWLTVV.